The text below deals with one TCR beta chain. This clone has only a few counts. This clone's antigen is unknown. No much larger clone exists at a distance of one base, and base qualities are not known. This record comes from a study of STAT3 mutations in large granular lymphocyte leukemia (dated by TCRdb to between 2018 and 2020). For the study in its entirety: In roughly half of the longitudinally sequenced T-LGLL patients, canonical activating STAT3 mutations were detected. More than half of T-LGLL patients received one or more immunosuppressive therapy regimens, with hematologic response in about two fifths of those treated. Patients with T-cell large granular lymphocyte leukemia underwent serial deep sequencing of TCRbeta CDR3 and STAT3 to reconstruct clonal hierarchy and dynamics. From an initial cohort of about 220 LGL patients, approximately 18 representative T-LGLL cases were selected for longitudinal TCRbeta and STAT3 sequencing. Patients were sequenced at roughly 4.1 time points on average, with the number of samplings per patient ranging from 2 to 8. A couple of patients with natural killer LGL leukemia were also sequenced longitudinally as controls within the study.

The CDR3 goes from the cysteine to the phenylalanine over 14 residues. The entry retains the CDR3 DNA only, 42 bases that are in frame from base 1. Sequences MNHNS (CDR1) and SASEGT (CDR2) are obtained from the germline V gene. V was cut back by 8 bases and J by 6 bases, leaving a gap of 17 bases between them. TCRbeta libraries were sequenced on an Illumina MiSeq, and an average of about 41,000 productive templates per sample was obtained. Multiplex PCR amplification was used to generate TCRbeta CDR3 libraries with the immunoSEQ assay. As for how the authors treated the data: Repertoire diversity was calculated as previously defined, and values close to 0 indicated extremely monoclonal samples. TCRdb mirrors the immuneACCESS table, restricted to in-frame sequences. Some clones are absent from its copies; in checked studies, under half trace to an unresolved V gene, and the reason for the others is unknown. Clonal size and the V and J genes are those of that table, whereas D and trimming came from the DNA. The sample contains 12,000 or so clones, approximately 83% of them found a single time. The ten biggest clones cover 86% of the sample.

The same DNA, extracted from blood mononuclear cells, served for both TCR sequencing and STAT3 sequencing. Here is what the overall study found, with its caveats: At least one immunodominant TCRbeta clonotype was identified in every T-LGLL patient, and multiple immunodominant subclonotypes were identified in about half of the T-LGLL patients. Because no samples were available when a clone first appeared, clonal expansion had to be inferred from samplings taken at other points. In 6 of 18 patients, TCR clonotype switching occurred after therapy, and every newly emerging clone was STAT3 wild type. The burden of the dominant TCR clone was higher than the STAT3 mutant burden in several patients, which suggests that the STAT3 mutation arose secondarily inside a clone that had already expanded. Variable intervals between samplings and differing treatment regimens complicated linking therapy response to changes in TCR clonal burden. Because codominant clonotypes persisted in some patients, a small but highly pathogenic clone may have been missed.

The TCR was taken from a man aged 80 or over with T-cell large granular lymphocyte leukemia. Some clones in this sample may be carry-over from other donors' samples. The age is the age at diagnosis. Rearrangement joined TRBV6-1 to TRBJ2-1; a weak D assignment points to TRBD2 (5 bases agree). Source material: peripheral blood mononuclear cells. The CDR3 protein is CASGLWETANEQFF. The DNA sequence follows: TGTGCCAGCGGTTTATGGGAGACTGCCAATGAGCAGTTCTTC.